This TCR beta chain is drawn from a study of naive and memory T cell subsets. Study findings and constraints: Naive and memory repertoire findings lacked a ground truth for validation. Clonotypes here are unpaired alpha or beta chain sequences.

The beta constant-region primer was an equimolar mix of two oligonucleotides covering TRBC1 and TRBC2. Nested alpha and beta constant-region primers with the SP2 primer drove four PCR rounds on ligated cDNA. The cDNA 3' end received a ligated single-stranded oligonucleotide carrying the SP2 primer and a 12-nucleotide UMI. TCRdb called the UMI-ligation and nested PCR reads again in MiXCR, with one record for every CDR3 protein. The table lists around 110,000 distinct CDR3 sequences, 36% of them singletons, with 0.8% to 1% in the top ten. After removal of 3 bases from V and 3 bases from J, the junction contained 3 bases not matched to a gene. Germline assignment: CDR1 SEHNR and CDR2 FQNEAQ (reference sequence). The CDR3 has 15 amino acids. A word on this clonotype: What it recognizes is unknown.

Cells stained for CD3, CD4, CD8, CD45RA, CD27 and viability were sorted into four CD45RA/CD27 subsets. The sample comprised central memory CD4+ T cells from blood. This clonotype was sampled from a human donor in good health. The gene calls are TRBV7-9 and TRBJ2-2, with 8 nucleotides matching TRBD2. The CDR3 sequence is CASSLGAGDTGELFF. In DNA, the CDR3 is TGTGCCAGCAGCTTGGGAGCGGGAGACACCGGGGAGCTGTTTTTT.